A selection of T cell receptor beta chains follows, all from one sample in a study of CD8 T cells in Susac syndrome. TCRdb fed the immunoSEQ multiplex PCR reads into MiXCR, producing one record per CDR3 protein. The sample lists 200,000 or so distinct CDR3 sequences; 95% were seen once. What was sequenced was CD4+ T cells from PBMCs. All receptors come from a human donor with Susac syndrome. Both conserved end residues are part of each CDR3. The order of the fields is D gene, J gene, V gene, clone size, CDR3 DNA, CDR3 protein. A D gene is named only where the DNA matches it firmly. For some rows the clone size is stated as once, few or many, or as a class when expanded; others skip it.

>TRBD1|TRBJ1-1|TRBV19|-
TGTGCCAGTACCATAGGGACAGCCAACACTGAAGCTTTCTTT
CASTIGTANTEAFF
>-|TRBJ2-3|TRBV6-5|-
TGTGCCAGCAGTCTCTTAGGGGGGGCTACAGATACGCAGTATTTT
CASSLLGGATDTQYF
>TRBD1|TRBJ2-2|TRBV11-2|-
TGTGCCAGCAGCCCCCTAAGGCGGGGACAGGGAATTTTCGGGGAGCTGTTTTTT
CASSPLRRGQGIFGELFF
>TRBD2|TRBJ2-3|TRBV5-1|-
TGCGCCAGCAGCTTGGCGGCTAGCGGGGTCACAGATACGCAGTATTTT
CASSLAASGVTDTQYF
>-|TRBJ2-5|TRBV6-1|-
TGTGCCAGCAGTGTAGACCCCGACCCGGCGGGCCAGTACTTC
CASSVDPDPAGQYF
>TRBD1|TRBJ2-5|TRBV5-4|-
TGTGCCAGCAGCCACCGGGACAGTTTCCAAGAGACCCAGTACTTC
CASSHRDSFQETQYF
>-|TRBJ2-3|TRBV29-1|-
TGCAGCGTCGGACAGACACCAGATACGCAGTATTTT
CSVGQTPDTQYF
>TRBD1|TRBJ1-2|TRBV6-2/TRBV6-3|-
TGTGCCAGCAGTACCCGGGACAGGGGAGATGGCTACACCTTC
CASSTRDRGDGYTF
>-|TRBJ1-6|TRBV1|-
TGCACCAGCATCCCTGGACAGGGAGGACCCTATAATTCACCCCTCCACTTT
CTSIPGQGGPYNSPLHF
>TRBD1|TRBJ1-4|TRBV30|-
TGTGCCTGGCAGGGGGATGAAAAACTGTTTTTT
CAWQGDEKLFF
>TRBD2|TRBJ2-1|TRBV20-1|-
TGCAGTGCTAGAGAAGTTCGAGCGGGGCGTAACAATGAGCAGTTCTTC
CSAREVRAGRNNEQFF
>-|TRBJ2-7|TRBV19|-
TGTGCCACCTCCTCAGCGCGGGACGAGCAGTACTTC
CATSSARDEQYF
>-|TRBJ2-1|TRBV5-6|-
TGTGCCAGCAGCTTGGACAGGGTAAATGAGCAGTTCTTC
CASSLDRVNEQFF
>-|TRBJ1-6|TRBV20-1|-
TGCAGTGCTGGGGGTATTGGGGCAGGGGATTCACCCCTCCACTTT
CSAGGIGAGDSPLHF
>TRBD2|TRBJ2-1|TRBV2|-
TGTGCCAGCAGTGTCTTGGGACTAGCGGGGTCGAATGAGCAGTTCTTC
CASSVLGLAGSNEQFF
>-|TRBJ1-1|TRBV30|once
TGTGCCTGGACCCGAGGGGTCCCGAACACTGAAGCTTTCTTT
CAWTRGVPNTEAFF
>-|TRBJ2-7|TRBV30|-
TGTGCCTGGAGCCCCAACGGGACACCAAGGTGGTACGAGCAGTACTTC
CAWSPNGTPRWYEQYF
>-|TRBJ2-2|TRBV14|-
TGTGCCAGCAGCCAAGGGACAGCTTACACCGGGGAGCTGTTTTTT
CASSQGTAYTGELFF
>-|TRBJ2-7|TRBV7-2|-
TGTGCCAGCAGCCCCTTTGGAGGGGACCCCTACGAGCAGTACTTC
CASSPFGGDPYEQYF
>TRBD2|TRBJ2-3|TRBV15|-
TGTGCCACCAGGTTTGGCGGGGGGTCGACAGATACGCAGTATTTT
CATRFGGGSTDTQYF
>TRBD2|TRBJ2-5|TRBV7-6|-
TGTGCCAGCAGGGACCTACTAGCGGGGCAAAACCGGGAGACCCAGTACTTC
CASRDLLAGQNRETQYF